The 24 T cell receptor beta chains in this list originate from one sample, sequenced in a study of blood T cell repertoires in COVID-19. TCRdb's copy holds only in-frame clones and misses some; the assay was immunoSEQ multiplex PCR. The data show fewer than 180,000 clones, roughly 85% seen once. Sequences were obtained from peripheral blood. All receptors come from a man in his 70s with acute or convalescent COVID-19.

The chain joins TRBV5-4 to TRBJ1-2; TRBD1 is a possible D gene (5 bases). The germline V gene encodes CDR1 SGHNT and CDR2 YYREEE (reference sequence). The V gene lost 5 bases and the J gene lost 1 base, with 15 bases spanning the gap. This CDR3 is 15 amino acids long. The CDR3 loop is CASRDGGVYNYGYTF. The CDR3 DNA sequence: TGTGCCAGCAGGGATGGGGGGGTTTATAACTATGGCTACACCTTC.

The V gene is TRBV5-1, the J gene TRBJ2-1, with unresolved D. CDR3 length: 17 amino acids. Trimming pared 0 bases from V and 0 bases from J, leaving 13 bases between. CDR1 SGHRS and CDR2 YFSETQ come from the germline V gene. DNA of the CDR3: TGCGCCAGCAGCTTGGTACCCAGCGCGAGCTCCTACAATGAGCAGTTCTTC. Amino acid sequence: CASSLVPSASSYNEQFF.

The chain recombines TRBV19 with TRBJ2-7, with TRBD1 matching over 8 bases. Trimming at V came to 6 bases and at J to 2 bases, leaving 9 bases not matched to a gene. From germline, CDR1 is LNHDA and CDR2 SQIVND (reference sequence). The CDR3 length is 15 residues. CDR3 bases: TGTGCCAGTAGCCCTGGACAGGGCCGTGCCTACGAGCAGTACTTC. Its translation is CASSPGQGRAYEQYF.

V is TRBV9 and J is TRBJ1-5, with D tentatively TRBD1 (5 bases). The CDR3 consists of 15 residues. Between the trimmed V and J ends, which lost 0 bases and 7 bases, there was a span of 14 bases. The germline V gene encodes CDR1 SGDLS and CDR2 YYNGEE. In nucleotides, the CDR3 is TGTGCCAGCAGCGTAGGGCCAGGGCTAGGGCAGCCCCAGCATTTT. Its translation is CASSVGPGLGQPQHF.

The CDR3 DNA reads as TGTGCCAGCAGCTCGCTTGGGGGGACAGAGTCCTACGAGCAGTACTTC. Translation gives CASSSLGGTESYEQYF. The chain combines TRBV5-8 with TRBJ2-7, with a weak D call TRBD1 (7 bases). CDR1 is SGHTS, CDR2 YDEGEE, per germline. There are 16 residues in the CDR3. The V gene lost 3 bases and the J gene lost 1 base, with 17 bases spanning the gap.

The gene calls are TRBV7-6 and TRBJ1-2, with 8 nucleotides matching TRBD1. Losses at the gene ends were 5 bases for V and 3 bases for J; bases not matched to a gene: 8. Germline V lookup: CDR1 SGHVS, CDR2 FNYEAQ. This CDR3 has 15 residues. CDR3 bases: TGTGCCAGCAGCCCGACCACAGGGGGTGACTATGGCTACACCTTC. This gives the protein CASSPTTGGDYGYTF.

The V and J genes are TRBV7-9 and TRBJ2-3, with D unclear. The CDR3 runs to 13 residues. Germline V CDR1 and CDR2: SEHNR, FQNEAQ (reference sequence). V lost 6 bases and J 0 bases, leaving 7 bases between the germline ends. The CDR3 nucleotides read TGTGCCAGCAGTCTACTTAGCACAGATACGCAGTATTTT. Its translation: CASSLLSTDTQYF.

This clone was picked up one time. This chain links TRBV24-1 with TRBJ1-2; 8 bases fit TRBD1. The CDR3 runs 17 residues. The trim removed 0 bases at V and 8 bases at J, leaving 13 bases unmatched. CDR1 is KGHDR, CDR2 SFDVKD, per germline. CDR3 DNA sequence: TGTGCCACCAGTGATTTGGGCAGGGGGCAGGATGAAAAAGGCTACACCTTC. Protein sequence: CATSDLGRGQDEKGYTF.

This chain joins TRBV6-5 and TRBJ2-7; TRBD1 might be the D (5 bases). The V end lost 11 bases, the J end lost 4 bases, and 9 bases lay between the germline ends. Germline V CDR1 and CDR2: MNHEY, SVGAGI. This CDR3 has 10 amino acids. The CDR3, as DNA: TGTGCCTCTGGGGCTTACGAGCAGTACTTC. Protein sequence: CASGAYEQYF.

This chain joins TRBV28 and TRBJ1-5, with D tentatively TRBD1 (6 bases). This CDR3 is built from 16 residues. Deletions cut 3 bases from V and 3 bases from J, with 15 bases between. Germline values: CDR1 MDHEN, CDR2 SYDVKM. The chain's CDR3 is CASSFVRGQANQPQHF. The CDR3 DNA is TGTGCCAGCAGTTTTGTGCGGGGGCAGGCCAATCAGCCCCAGCATTTT.

The chain carries TRBV29-1 and TRBJ2-1, with TRBD2 matching 7 bases. V lost 1 base to trimming and J lost 9 bases; unmatched junction nucleotides: 3. Germline V gene data show CDR1 as SQVTM and CDR2 as ANQGSEA. This CDR3 has 12 amino acids. The CDR3 here is CSVEASGSEQFF. Written as DNA, the CDR3 is TGCAGCGTTGAAGCTAGCGGCAGTGAGCAGTTCTTC.

This chain joins TRBV18 and TRBJ2-1; 9 bases are a match to TRBD2. From germline, CDR1 is KGHSH and CDR2 LQKENI. The V gene end was trimmed by 5 bases and the J gene end by 3 bases; junction bases not matched to a gene: 2. The CDR3 runs to 14 residues. This chain's CDR3 is CASSASGDYNEQFF. CDR3 nucleotide sequence: TGTGCCAGCTCAGCTAGCGGGGACTACAATGAGCAGTTCTTC.

V usage is TRBV9 and J usage is TRBJ2-7; 9 bases map to TRBD1. Germline V gene lookup returns CDR1 SGDLS and CDR2 YYNGEE. The CDR3 length is 16 residues. J lost 5 bases, V lost 0 bases, and 9 bases had no gene match. The CDR3 reads CASSVGWGDREHEQYF. CDR3 nucleotides: TGTGCCAGCAGCGTAGGGTGGGGGGACAGGGAACACGAGCAGTACTTC.

The chain employs TRBV19 and TRBJ2-6; 9 nucleotides agree with TRBD1. V shed 6 bases, J shed 0 bases, and the junction held 12 bases outside the gene matches. CDR3 size: 19 residues. In germline, CDR1 is LNHDA, CDR2 SQIVND (reference sequence). The CDR3 is CASRVLVGQGRSGANVLTF. The CDR3 DNA reads as TGTGCCAGTAGGGTCCTTGTGGGACAGGGCCGCTCTGGGGCCAACGTCCTGACTTTC.

The chain is built from TRBV6-2 or TRBV6-3 and TRBJ2-7; 8 bases match TRBD1. Germline V CDR1 and CDR2: MNHEY, SVGEGT. The ends lost 5 bases at V and 3 bases at J; junction bases unmatched: 6. The CDR3 totals 14 residues. The CDR3 sequence: CASSKTGVVYEQYF. In DNA, the CDR3 is TGTGCCAGCAGTAAGACAGGGGTAGTCTACGAGCAGTACTTC.

J is TRBJ2-1 and V is TRBV24-1, with TRBD2 identical over 9 bases. Germline CDR1 KGHDR, CDR2 SFDVKD. This CDR3 contains 15 residues. Trimming cost V 6 bases and J 2 bases; bases outside gene matches: 4. The chain's CDR3 is CATSPSGATYNEQFF. DNA of the CDR3: TGTGCCACCAGTCCTAGCGGGGCCACCTACAATGAGCAGTTCTTC.

This chain uses TRBV27 with TRBJ1-2; D unclear. CDR3 length equals 13 residues. Deletions cut 6 bases from V and 10 bases from J, with 18 bases between. The germline V gene has CDR1 MNHEY and CDR2 SMNVEV (reference sequence). CDR3 sequence reads: CASSPNEFEVYTF. CDR3 sequence (DNA): TGTGCCAGCAGCCCGAACGAGTTCGAGGTCTACACCTTC.

J is TRBJ1-2 and V is TRBV6-5; 9 nucleotides match TRBD1. Looked up from germline, CDR1 is MNHEY and CDR2 is SVGAGI. CDR3 size: 15 residues. The V and J ends lost 5 bases and 4 bases, in that order; junction bases with no gene match: 8. CDR3 amino acids: CASSQNRGPGYGYTF. CDR3 sequence (DNA): TGTGCCAGCAGTCAAAACAGGGGGCCTGGCTATGGCTACACCTTC.

The V and J genes are TRBV5-4 and TRBJ2-7, with TRBD2 identical over 12 bases. CDR3 length equals 15 residues. CDR1 is SGHNT, CDR2 YYREEE, per germline (reference sequence). Trimming took 0 bases from V and 3 from J; bases not matched to a gene: 1. The CDR3 is CASSLGLAGVYEQYF. The CDR3 bases are TGTGCCAGCAGCTTGGGACTAGCGGGAGTCTACGAGCAGTACTTC.

The genes are TRBV9 and TRBJ1-3, with a weak D call TRBD1 (6 bases). CDR1 is SGDLS, CDR2 YYNGEE, per germline. This CDR3 is built from 15 residues. Trimming took off 7 bases at V and 3 bases at J, with 17 bases between the two ends. The CDR3 DNA follows: TGTGCCAGCTCCTTACAGGGTAAAGGTGGAAACACCATATATTTT. Residues: CASSLQGKGGNTIYF.

The chain is built from TRBV9 and TRBJ2-7, with 11 bases identical to TRBD1. Germline V CDR1 and CDR2: SGDLS, YYNGEE. This CDR3 is built from 14 residues. With 3 bases clipped from V and 6 bases from J, the junction kept 5 bases outside the gene matches. The CDR3 loop is CASSAGTGGFEQYF. For the CDR3, the DNA is TGTGCCAGCAGCGCCGGGACAGGGGGGTTCGAGCAGTACTTC. Filled out from reference TRBV9 and TRBJ2-7, the complete variable domain reads DSGVTQTPKHLITATGQRVTLRCSPRSGDLSVYWYQQSLDQGLQFLIQYYNGEERAKGNILERFSAQQFPDLHSELNLSSLELGDSALYFCASSAGTGGFEQYFGPGTRLTVT.

The genes are TRBV29-1 and TRBJ1-3, with D unresolved. CDR3 length equals 16 residues. The ends were cut back, 1 base at V and 0 bases at J, with 13 bases in the middle. Per the germline V gene, CDR1 is SQVTM and CDR2 is ANQGSEA. The CDR3 DNA follows: TGCAGCGTTGAAGTCTTCAGATCCAGCTCTGGAAACACCATATATTTT. It codes for CSVEVFRSSSGNTIYF.

This rearrangement joins TRBV24-1 to TRBJ2-5; D may be TRBD2 (5 bases). The V and J ends lost 4 bases and 1 base respectively, with 9 bases between them. Germline lookup yields CDR1 KGHDR and CDR2 SFDVKD. This CDR3 comprises 14 residues. CDR3 DNA: TGTGCCACCAGTGAGGGGAGTCTCCAAGAGACCCAGTACTTC. Protein product: CATSEGSLQETQYF.

The rearrangement joins TRBV29-1 to TRBJ2-1, with TRBD2 as a possible D gene (5 bases). V was pared by 8 bases and J by 4 bases, with 15 bases between. The germline V gene has CDR1 SQVTM and CDR2 ANQGSEA. The CDR3 sequence is 13 residues long. This chain's CDR3 is CSSKKRPYNEQFF. The CDR3 coding sequence is TGCAGCTCAAAGAAGCGGCCTTACAATGAGCAGTTCTTC.